This T cell receptor (beta chain) was recovered during a study of blood T cell repertoires in COVID-19. Germline values: CDR1 LNHDA, CDR2 SQIVND (reference sequence). The CDR3 contains 14 residues. V dropped 4 bases and J dropped 1 base, with 10 bases sitting between them. As handled by the study authors: Cell counts per sample came from amplifying reference gene primers. Some clones are missing from TCRdb's copy, which holds only in-frame ones; the method was immunoSEQ multiplex PCR. D and trimming were read from the DNA, whereas the V and J calls and clone size are those reported in that table. Of roughly 250,000 clones in the sample, around 87% were seen once.

The TCR originated in a man aged 55 to 70 who had recovered from COVID-19. The source material was peripheral blood. The chain couples TRBV19 to TRBJ1-2; D gene uncertain. The CDR3 protein is CASSTDGLNYGYTF. The CDR3 DNA reads as TGTGCCAGTAGTACGGACGGACTTAACTATGGCTACACCTTC.